What follows describes a single T cell receptor beta chain. Germline CDR1 and CDR2: SGHNT and YYREEE (reference sequence). V gave up 3 bases and J gave up 4 bases; unmatched junction bases: 1. The CDR3 has 15 residues. Per the original data handling: Amplifying reference gene primers gave estimates of nucleated cell counts. Assay: immunoSEQ multiplex PCR; the TCRdb copy retains only in-frame clones and omits some. The V and J calls and clone size are taken from that table; D and trimming were inferred from the DNA. The profile shows more than 60,000 clones, 89% of them singletons. This entry is derived from a study of blood T cell repertoires in COVID-19. Study in general: Sites across the United States, Italy and Spain contributed samples from acute and convalescent COVID-19. Nucleic acid was either cDNA or gDNA, and it came from T cells, B-cell-depleted T cells, or PBMCs.

Sequencing used peripheral blood. The V and J genes are TRBV5-4 and TRBJ1-6, with TRBD1 matching over 10 bases. The receptor comes from a woman in her 50s with active COVID-19. The CDR3 DNA follows: TGTGCCAGCAGCTCGGGACAGGGGTATAATTCACCCCTCCACTTT. It encodes CASSSGQGYNSPLHF. Variable domain in full (rest from reference TRBV5-4 and TRBJ1-6): ETGVTQSPTHLIKTRGQQVTLRCSSQSGHNTVSWYQQALGQGPQFIFQYYREEENGRGNFPPRFSGLQFPNYSSELNVNALELDDSALYLCASSSGQGYNSPLHFGNGTRLTVT.